This entry is about one T cell receptor beta chain. The antigen is undetermined. This specimen belongs to a study of OX40 agonist ivuxolimab in advanced cancers. Regarding the study as a whole: The antigen specificity of the peripheral T cells (those that were expanded) was not determined.

V lost 7 bases to trimming and J lost 4 bases; unmatched junction nucleotides: 2. Germline V gene lookup returns CDR1 SQVTM and CDR2 ANQGSEA. The CDR3 extends over 11 amino acids. Sequencing used immunoSEQ multiplex PCR; TCRdb keeps in-frame clones, though not all of them. Of about 63,000 clones listed, about 89% are singletons. The genes are TRBV29-1 and TRBJ1-2, with 8 bases identical to TRBD1. This clonotype was obtained from an adult with an advanced solid tumor such as melanoma, head and neck, liver or kidney cancer. The starting material was CD4+ or CD8+ T cells sorted from blood, obtained in a trial of the OX40 agonist ivuxolimab. This chain's CDR3 is CSATGGYGYTF. Here the CDR3 DNA reads TGCAGCGCTACAGGGGGCTATGGCTACACCTTC.